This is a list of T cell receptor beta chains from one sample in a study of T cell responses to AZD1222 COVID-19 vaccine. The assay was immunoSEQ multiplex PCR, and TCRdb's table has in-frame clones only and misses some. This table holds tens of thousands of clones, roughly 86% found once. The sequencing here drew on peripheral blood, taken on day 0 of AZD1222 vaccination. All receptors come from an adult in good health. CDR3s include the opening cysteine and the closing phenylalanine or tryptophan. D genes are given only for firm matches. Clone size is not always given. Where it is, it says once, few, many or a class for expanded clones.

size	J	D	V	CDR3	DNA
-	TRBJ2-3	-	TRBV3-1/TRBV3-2	CASRLPDTQYF	TGTGCCAGCCGGCTTCCCGATACGCAGTATTTT
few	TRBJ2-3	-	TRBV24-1	CATQARITDTQYF	TGTGCCACCCAAGCCCGGATCACAGATACGCAGTATTTT
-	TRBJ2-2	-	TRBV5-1	CASSLKSANTGELFF	TGCGCCAGCAGCTTGAAGTCCGCGAACACCGGGGAGCTGTTTTTT
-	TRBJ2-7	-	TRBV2	CASSEAYAYEQYF	TGTGCCAGCAGTGAAGCCTACGCCTACGAGCAGTACTTC
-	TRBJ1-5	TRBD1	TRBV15	CATSRGHDRAHQPQHF	TGTGCCACCAGCAGAGGCCACGACAGGGCCCATCAGCCCCAGCATTTT
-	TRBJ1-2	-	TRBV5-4	CASSLERGNRGYTF	TGTGCCAGCAGCTTGGAGCGGGGGAATAGGGGCTACACCTTC
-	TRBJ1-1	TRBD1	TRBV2	CASSSGGLNTEAFF	TGTGCCAGCAGTTCAGGGGGGTTGAACACTGAAGCTTTCTTT
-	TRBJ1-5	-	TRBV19	CASRGGDYSNQPQHF	TGTGCCAGTAGGGGGGGGGACTATAGCAATCAGCCCCAGCATTTT
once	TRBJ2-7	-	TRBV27	CASSFGSGAYEQYF	TGTGCCAGCAGTTTTGGATCAGGGGCCTACGAGCAGTACTTC
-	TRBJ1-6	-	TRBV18	CASSPPGGYNSPLHF	TGTGCCAGCTCACCACCAGGGGGATATAATTCACCCCTCCACTTT
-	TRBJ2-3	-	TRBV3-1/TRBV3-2	CASSLQRGADTQYF	TGTGCCAGCAGCCTACAAAGGGGCGCAGATACGCAGTATTTT
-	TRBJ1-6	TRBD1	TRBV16	CASRLDRGYSPLHF	TGTGCCAGCAGACTCGACAGGGGTTATTCACCCCTCCACTTT
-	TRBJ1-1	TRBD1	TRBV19	CASSSRTGLGEAFF	TGTGCCAGTAGTTCAAGGACAGGTCTGGGTGAAGCTTTCTTT
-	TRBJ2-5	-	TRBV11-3	CASSDGRRETQYF	TGTGCCAGCAGCGACGGCAGGAGAGAGACCCAGTACTTC
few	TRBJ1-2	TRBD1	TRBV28	CASSLFVGQGPYGYTF	TGTGCCAGCAGTTTATTTGTGGGACAGGGACCCTATGGCTACACCTTC